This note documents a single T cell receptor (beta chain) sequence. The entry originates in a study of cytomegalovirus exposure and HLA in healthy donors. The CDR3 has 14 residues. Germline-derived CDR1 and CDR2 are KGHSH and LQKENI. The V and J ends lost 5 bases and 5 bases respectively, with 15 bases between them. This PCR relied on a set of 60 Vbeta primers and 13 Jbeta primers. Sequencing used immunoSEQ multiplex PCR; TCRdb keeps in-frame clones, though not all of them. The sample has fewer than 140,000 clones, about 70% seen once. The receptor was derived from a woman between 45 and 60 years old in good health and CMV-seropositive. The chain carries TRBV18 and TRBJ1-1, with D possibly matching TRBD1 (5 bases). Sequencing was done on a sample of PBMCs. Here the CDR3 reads CASSYEQVGTEAFF. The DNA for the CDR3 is TGTGCCAGCTCATATGAACAGGTGGGAACTGAAGCTTTCTTT.